This T cell receptor beta chain derives from a study of OX40 agonist ivuxolimab in advanced cancers. Study-level information: It was ivuxolimab, an agonistic anti-OX40 (CD134) antibody, that patients were treated with.

Measured with immunoSEQ multiplex PCR; TCRdb has only the in-frame clones, and not every one. The sample includes around 100,000 clones, more than 85% seen only once; the top ten take approximately 0.54%. The sequence was obtained from an adult with an advanced solid tumor such as melanoma, head and neck, liver or kidney cancer. The sequencing used CD4+ or CD8+ T cells sorted from blood, collected in a trial of the OX40 agonist ivuxolimab.

In DNA, the CDR3 is TGTGCCAACCGGGACAGCTACAATGAGCAGTTCTTC. This sequence encodes CANRDSYNEQFF. The genes are TRBV2 and TRBJ2-1; 7 positions agree with TRBD1. This CDR3 is built from 12 residues. Per germline, CDR1 SNHLY and CDR2 FYNNEI. Trimming at V came to 10 bases and at J to 3 bases, leaving 3 bases not matched to a gene. The whole variable domain, filled in from reference TRBV2 and TRBJ2-1, reads EPEVTQTPSHQVTQMGQEVILRCVPISNHLYFYWYRQILGQKVEFLVSFYNNEISEKSEIFDDQFSVERPDGSNFTLKIRSTKLEDSAMYFCANRDSYNEQFFGPGTRLTVL.